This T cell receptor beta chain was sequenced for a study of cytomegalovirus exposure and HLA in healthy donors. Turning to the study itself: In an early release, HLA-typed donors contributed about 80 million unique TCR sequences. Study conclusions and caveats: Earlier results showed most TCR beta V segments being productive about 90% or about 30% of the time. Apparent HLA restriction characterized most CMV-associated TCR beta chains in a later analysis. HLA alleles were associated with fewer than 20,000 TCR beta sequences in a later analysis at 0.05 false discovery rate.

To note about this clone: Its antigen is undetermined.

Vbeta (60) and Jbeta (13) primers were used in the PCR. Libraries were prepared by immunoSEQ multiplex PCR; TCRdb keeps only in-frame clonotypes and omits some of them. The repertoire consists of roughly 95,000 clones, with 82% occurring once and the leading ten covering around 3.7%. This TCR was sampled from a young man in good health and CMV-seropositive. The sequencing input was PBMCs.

Here the CDR3 DNA reads TGTGCCAGCTCACCACCGGGAGGACCTGGCTACACCTTC. Translating gives CASSPPGGPGYTF. The J gene is TRBJ1-2, the V gene TRBV18; D ambiguous. CDR1 is KGHSH, CDR2 LQKENI, per germline. The CDR3 length is 13 residues. Trimming pared 0 bases from V and 7 bases from J, leaving 9 bases between.